One and the same sample provided the 30 T cell receptor beta chains below, sequenced in a study of cytomegalovirus exposure and HLA in healthy donors (dated by TCRdb to 2015 to 2018). Library method: the immunoSEQ multiplex PCR assay. The multiplex PCR relied on a mix of 60 forward primers for TCR Vbeta segments and 13 reverse primers for TCR Jbeta segments. Drawn from immuneACCESS, this table holds only the in-frame rearrangements with V and J called that TCRdb kept. Clones are partly lost; checked studies trace under half to an unresolved V gene and leave the rest unexplained. The sample table on file contains 56,000 or so clones. The ten biggest clones cover roughly a quarter of the sample. Sequencing input: PBMCs. Receptor source: a middle-aged man in good health and CMV-seropositive.

The rearrangement joins TRBV5-1 to TRBJ2-1; 9 positions agree with TRBD2. In germline, CDR1 is SGHRS, CDR2 YFSETQ. Trimming cost V 5 bases and J 0 bases; bases outside gene matches: 12. This CDR3 region has 18 residues. CDR3 DNA: TGCGCCAGCAGTGGAACTAGCGGGCTCCCGAGCTCCTACAATGAGCAGTTCTTC. This codes for CASSGTSGLPSSYNEQFF.

This rearrangement joins TRBV9 to TRBJ1-1; 8 bases line up with TRBD1. Trimming cost V 3 bases and J 6 bases; bases outside gene matches: 13. CDR3 size: 16 residues. Germline V gives CDR1 SGDLS, CDR2 YYNGEE. The CDR3 region is CASSANSGTGFPEAFF. The CDR3, as DNA: TGTGCCAGCAGCGCCAACTCCGGGACAGGATTCCCTGAAGCTTTCTTT.

The chain links TRBV4-2 to TRBJ2-3; TRBD2 matches 13 bases. This CDR3 is 20 amino acids long. CDR1 LGHNA and CDR2 YNFKEQ come from the germline V gene. J lost 0 bases, V lost 4 bases, and 13 bases had no gene match. The DNA for the CDR3 is TGTGCCAGCAGCCTTGGACTAGCGGGGGCCGTTTCCTCTAGCACAGATACGCAGTATTTT. Amino acids: CASSLGLAGAVSSSTDTQYF.

The V gene is TRBV28, the J gene TRBJ1-2, with D possibly TRBD1 on 5 matching bases. V gave up 2 bases and J gave up 3 bases, with 10 bases separating them. CDR1 is MDHEN, CDR2 SYDVKM, per germline. This CDR3 spans 14 amino acids. The CDR3 region has the DNA TGTGCCAGCAGTTTAACAGGAGCTGACTATGGCTACACCTTC. Its protein product is CASSLTGADYGYTF.

The genes are TRBV6-5 and TRBJ2-5, with 8 nucleotides matching TRBD2. The J segment lost 5 bases and the V segment lost 5 bases, leaving 1 base of the junction unmatched. Germline V lookup: CDR1 MNHEY, CDR2 SVGAGI. The CDR3 contains 12 residues. The CDR3, as DNA: TGTGCCAGCAGTACGGGGGGGGAGACCCAGTACTTC. Its translation: CASSTGGETQYF.

The chain employs TRBV6-6 and TRBJ2-7, with a possible D match to TRBD1 (5 bases). The germline V gene has CDR1 MNHNY and CDR2 SVGAGI (reference sequence). This CDR3 comprises 14 residues. V lost 2 bases, J lost 2 bases, and 10 bases lay in between. The CDR3 is CASSYPGNAYEQYF. CDR3 in DNA: TGTGCCAGCAGTTACCCAGGGAACGCCTACGAGCAGTACTTC.

The chain uses TRBV5-1 and TRBJ2-7; the D gene is possibly TRBD1 (6 bases). The CDR3 covers 14 residues. Trimming took 4 bases from V and 7 from J, leaving 18 bases between them. CDR1 and CDR2 from the germline V gene are SGHRS and YFSETQ. CDR3 region: CASSPEAGVGEQYF. The DNA for the CDR3 is TGCGCCAGCAGCCCGGAAGCAGGGGTGGGAGAGCAGTACTTC.

The V call is TRBV5-6, the J call TRBJ2-1; TRBD2 matches at 7 bases. Unmatched junction bases numbered 5, after V lost 2 bases and J lost 3 bases. The germline gives CDR1 SGHDT, CDR2 YYEEEE. The CDR3 consists of 15 residues. The CDR3 nucleotides read TGTGCCAGCAGCTTCCCGGGAGGCTACTACAATGAGCAGTTCTTC. Protein: CASSFPGGYYNEQFF.

This chain joins TRBV30 and TRBJ1-1; D is possibly TRBD1 (6 bases). Between the trimmed V and J ends, which lost 1 base and 4 bases, there was a span of 13 bases. This CDR3 contains 14 residues. Germline V gene lookup returns CDR1 GTSNPN and CDR2 SVGIG (reference sequence). CDR3 bases: TGTGCCTGGAGTGAGATAGGGGGTAGCACTGAAGCTTTCTTT. Its translation is CAWSEIGGSTEAFF.

The V and J genes are TRBV19 and TRBJ1-4; D gene unclear. There are 15 residues in the CDR3. V shed 7 bases and J shed 0 bases, with 12 bases lying between them. Germline CDR1 and CDR2: LNHDA and SQIVND (reference sequence). The CDR3 spells CASKARRATNEKLFF. The CDR3, as DNA: TGTGCCAGTAAGGCCCGACGGGCAACTAATGAAAAACTGTTTTTT.

The V gene is TRBV13, the J gene TRBJ2-7, with unresolved D. The V end lost 2 bases, the J end lost 1 base, and 12 bases lay between the germline ends. The CDR3 length is 15 residues. Per germline, CDR1 PRHDT and CDR2 FYEKMQ (reference sequence). CDR3 nucleotides: TGTGCCAGCAGCTTAAACCAGGCCCGATCCTACGAGCAGTACTTC. Amino acid sequence: CASSLNQARSYEQYF.

The CDR3 protein is CSASRAGEQYF. CDR3 bases: TGCAGTGCCTCACGGGCGGGTGAGCAGTACTTC. The chain joins TRBV20-1 to TRBJ2-7; TRBD2 is a possible D gene (5 bases). CDR1 and CDR2 (germline): DFQATT, SNEGSKA (reference sequence). The CDR3 loop spans 11 amino acids. Trimming stripped 6 bases from V and 7 bases from J, with 13 bases between.

V usage is TRBV4-1 and J usage is TRBJ1-1; tentatively, D is TRBD1 (6 bases). Germline-derived CDR1 and CDR2 are MGHRA and YSYEKL. The CDR3 is 16 amino acids. The V end lost 0 bases, the J end lost 3 bases, and 14 bases lay between the germline ends. CDR3 in amino acids: CASSQEAGVRDTEAFF. The CDR3, as DNA: TGCGCCAGCAGCCAAGAAGCAGGGGTTAGGGACACTGAAGCTTTCTTT.

The rearrangement links TRBV9 to TRBJ2-3; D gene unclear. CDR1 and CDR2 (germline): SGDLS, YYNGEE. V shed 2 bases and J shed 2 bases, with 6 bases lying between them. The CDR3 is 13 residues long. The CDR3 region has the DNA TGTGCCAGCAGCGTCATCAACACAGATACGCAGTATTTT. It specifies CASSVINTDTQYF. The whole variable domain, filled in from reference TRBV9 and TRBJ2-3, reads DSGVTQTPKHLITATGQRVTLRCSPRSGDLSVYWYQQSLDQGLQFLIQYYNGEERAKGNILERFSAQQFPDLHSELNLSSLELGDSALYFCASSVINTDTQYFGPGTRLTVL.

CDR3 amino acids: CASSRGQTNTEAFF. DNA for the CDR3: TGCGCCAGCAGTCGGGGACAGACGAACACTGAAGCTTTCTTT. The rearrangement uses TRBV10-1 and TRBJ1-1; TRBD1 matches 7 bases. The CDR3 length is 14 residues. Unmatched junction bases numbered 4, after V lost 5 bases and J lost 1 base. Germline V lookup: CDR1 WNHNN, CDR2 SYGVQD (reference sequence).

The J gene is TRBJ2-3, the V gene TRBV9; 7 bases are a match to TRBD1. CDR3 size: 15 residues. J was trimmed by 4 bases and V by 2 bases; bases with no gene match: 7. CDR1 and CDR2 (germline): SGDLS, YYNGEE. The CDR3 coding sequence is TGTGCCAGCAGCGTCCGACAGGGTAGCGCAGATACGCAGTATTTT. Residues: CASSVRQGSADTQYF.

This chain joins TRBV5-1 and TRBJ1-2; weak D call: TRBD1 (6 bases). The CDR3 covers 14 residues. Germline V lookup: CDR1 SGHRS, CDR2 YFSETQ. V lost 0 bases and J 7 bases, leaving 13 bases between the germline ends. CDR3 in amino acids: CASSLEAGASGYTF. The DNA of the CDR3 is TGCGCCAGCAGCTTGGAGGCGGGGGCGAGTGGCTACACCTTC.

CDR3 residues: CASSVTSGRETQYF. CDR3 in DNA: TGTGCCAGCAGCGTGACTAGCGGGAGGGAGACCCAGTACTTC. The rearrangement uses TRBV9 and TRBJ2-5; 13 bases agree with TRBD2. The trim removed 2 bases at V and 5 bases at J, leaving 0 bases unmatched. The CDR3 totals 14 residues. Germline V CDR1 and CDR2: SGDLS, YYNGEE.

CDR3 sequence: CAWSTGTQETQYF. DNA of the CDR3: TGTGCCTGGAGTACAGGGACACAAGAGACCCAGTACTTC. The chain uses TRBV30 and TRBJ2-5; D might be TRBD1 (6 bases). Germline V gene data show CDR1 as GTSNPN and CDR2 as SVGIG (reference sequence). The CDR3 is 13 residues long. Trimming left V 2 bases short and J 2 bases short, with 9 bases between. Drawing the rest from reference TRBV30 and TRBJ2-5, the complete variable domain is SQTIHQWPATLVQPVGSPLSLECTVEGTSNPNLYWYRQAAGRGLQLLFYSVGIGQISSEVPQNLSASRPQDRQFILSSKKLLLSDSGFYLCAWSTGTQETQYFGPGTRLLVL.

This rearrangement joins TRBV7-3 to TRBJ2-1, with 11 nucleotides matching TRBD1. This CDR3 spans 15 amino acids. The germline gives CDR1 SGHTA, CDR2 FQGTGA. The V segment lost 1 base and the J segment 10 bases; nucleotides outside the gene matches: 6. CDR3 in DNA: TGTGCCAGCAGCTTAAGGGACAGGGGGGCTGGGGAGCAGTTCTTC. Amino acids: CASSLRDRGAGEQFF.

The CDR3 region has the DNA TGTGCCAGCAGCTCCGACCCAGGGGTGGGGGAGACCCAGTACTTC. This gives the protein CASSSDPGVGETQYF. V and J are TRBV9 and TRBJ2-5, with a possible D match to TRBD1 (6 bases). CDR1 is SGDLS, CDR2 YYNGEE, per germline. The V end was cut by 4 bases, the J end by 5 bases, with 18 bases between. This CDR3 comprises 15 residues. Combining the CDR3 with reference TRBV9 and TRBJ2-5 gives the whole variable domain DSGVTQTPKHLITATGQRVTLRCSPRSGDLSVYWYQQSLDQGLQFLIQYYNGEERAKGNILERFSAQQFPDLHSELNLSSLELGDSALYFCASSSDPGVGETQYFGPGTRLLVL.

This chain links TRBV29-1 with TRBJ1-5, with D perhaps TRBD1 (6 bases). V lost 6 bases and J lost 5, with 14 bases in between. The CDR3 is 13 residues long. Germline CDR1 and CDR2: SQVTM and ANQGSEA. The CDR3 is CSVGTKADQPQHF. In nucleotides, the CDR3 is TGCAGCGTCGGGACAAAGGCCGATCAGCCCCAGCATTTT.

The V and J genes are TRBV19 and TRBJ1-5; D gene ambiguous. V gave up 3 bases and J gave up 1 base, with 10 bases separating them. Looked up from germline, CDR1 is LNHDA and CDR2 is SQIVND (reference sequence). This CDR3 is 15 amino acids long. The CDR3 sequence: CASSIHRRSNQPQHF. The CDR3 nucleotides read TGTGCCAGTAGTATTCATCGTCGGAGCAATCAGCCCCAGCATTTT.

The gene calls are TRBV7-9 and TRBJ2-7, with D unresolved. Germline lookup yields CDR1 SEHNR and CDR2 FQNEAQ (reference sequence). V was cut by 1 base and J by 3 bases, with 4 bases left in between. This CDR3 comprises 12 residues. This CDR3 is CASSLDIYEQYF. For the CDR3, the DNA is TGTGCCAGCAGCTTAGATATCTACGAGCAGTACTTC.

The chain recombines TRBV11-2 with TRBJ2-2, with TRBD2 matching over 7 bases. V shed 3 bases and J 1 base; nucleotides not matched to a gene: 2. This CDR3 spans 15 amino acids. The germline V gene encodes CDR1 SGHAT and CDR2 FQNNGV. In DNA, the CDR3 is TGTGCCAGCAGCTTTCAGCGGGGGAACACCGGGGAGCTGTTTTTT. Protein sequence: CASSFQRGNTGELFF.

This chain connects TRBV2 to TRBJ2-3; 14 nucleotides align to TRBD2. CDR1 and CDR2 from the germline V gene are SNHLY and FYNNEI. The CDR3 contains 16 residues. V was pared by 7 bases and J by 5 bases, with 8 bases of the junction left unmatched. The CDR3 DNA is TGTGCCAGCAACCTGGGACTAGCGGGAGACGTAGATACGCAGTATTTT. Translated: CASNLGLAGDVDTQYF.

Details on this clone: Within the sample, other DNA sequences also encode this same CDR3. The rearrangement links TRBV9 to TRBJ1-1; no firm D call. V was pared by 5 bases and J by 1 base, with 9 bases between. CDR3 size: 13 residues. CDR1 is SGDLS and CDR2 is YYNGEE in the germline V gene. The CDR3, as DNA: TGTGCCAGCAGTGAGGGCTGGAACACTGAAGCTTTCTTT. Encoded protein: CASSEGWNTEAFF.

J is TRBJ2-7 and V is TRBV6-5; possibly TRBD1 for D (7 bases). CDR1 is MNHEY, CDR2 SVGAGI, per germline. V was trimmed by 6 bases and J by 12 bases, leaving 21 bases between them. The CDR3 sequence is 13 residues long. Written as DNA, the CDR3 is TGTGCCAGCAGGGATCAGGGGGTAGCGGCCCTGTACTTC. Its protein product is CASRDQGVAALYF.

CDR3 sequence reads: CASSESVGLAGAEQYF. The CDR3 region has the DNA TGTGCCAGCAGTGAGTCGGTGGGACTAGCGGGAGCCGAGCAGTACTTC. The V call is TRBV6-1, the J call TRBJ2-7, with 14 bases fitting TRBD2. This CDR3 has 16 amino acids. V lost 3 bases to trimming and J lost 6 bases; unmatched junction nucleotides: 7. Per germline, CDR1 MNHNS and CDR2 SASEGT.

CDR3 sequence (DNA): TGTGCCAGCAGCTTAGCCACAGACACTGAAGCTTTCTTT. Encoded protein: CASSLATDTEAFF. The V and J genes are TRBV11-3 and TRBJ1-1; D call uncertain. Germline CDR1 and CDR2: SGHNT and YENEEA. The CDR3 extends over 13 amino acids. Trimming removed 1 base from V and 3 bases from J, with 6 bases in between.